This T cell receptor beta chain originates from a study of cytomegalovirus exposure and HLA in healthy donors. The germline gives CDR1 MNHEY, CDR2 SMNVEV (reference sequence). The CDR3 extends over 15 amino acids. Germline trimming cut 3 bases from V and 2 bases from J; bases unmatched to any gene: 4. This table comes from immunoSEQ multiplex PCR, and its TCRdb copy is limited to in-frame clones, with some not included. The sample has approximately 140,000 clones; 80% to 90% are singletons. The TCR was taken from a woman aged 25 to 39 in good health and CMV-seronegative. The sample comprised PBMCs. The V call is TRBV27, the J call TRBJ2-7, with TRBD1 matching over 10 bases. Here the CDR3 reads CASSFAGTGAYEQYF. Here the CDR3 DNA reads TGTGCCAGCAGTTTCGCCGGGACAGGGGCCTACGAGCAGTACTTC.